A selection of T cell receptor beta chains follows, all from one sample in a study of spatial heterogeneity in lung cancer. TCRdb re-analysed the 5' RACE reads in MiXCR, keeping a single row per CDR3 protein. The sample carries around 92,000 distinct CDR3 sequences, 9.5% to 15% recorded once. Sequences were derived from PBMCs, sampled at surgery. These receptors came from a male donor with early-stage non-small cell lung cancer. The CDR3 runs from the conserved cysteine through the conserved F or W. The D gene is left open where the match is weak. Clone size is given for some rows only: seen once, a few or many times, or a class if the clone is expanded.

>TRBJ2-1|TRBD2|few|TRBV24-1
TGTGCCACCAGTGATTTTCAGTTGGGACTAGCGAACAATGAGCAGTTCTTC
CATSDFQLGLANNEQFF
>TRBJ2-3|.|.|TRBV7-3
TGTGCCAGCAGCCCAAACGGTTTGGGTAGAACAGATACGCAGTATTTT
CASSPNGLGRTDTQYF
>TRBJ1-1|.|.|TRBV2
TGTGCCAGCACTCTACGGGCTGAAGCTTTCTTT
CASTLRAEAFF
>TRBJ2-3|TRBD1|.|TRBV5-1
TGCGCCAGCAGCTTAAACAGGGGATCGGCAGATACGCAGTATTTT
CASSLNRGSADTQYF
>TRBJ2-7|.|many|TRBV7-9
TGTGCCAGCAGCTTAGAGATCTTCGGCAGCACCTACGAGCAGTACTTC
CASSLEIFGSTYEQYF
>TRBJ2-6|.|few|TRBV3-1
TGTGCCAGCAGCCAGGACAGCTCTGGGGCCAACGTCCTGACTTTC
CASSQDSSGANVLTF
>TRBJ2-7|.|few|TRBV12-3/TRBV12-4
TGTGCCAGCAGTCGGGGACAAGTAGGCGAGCAGTACTTC
CASSRGQVGEQYF
>TRBJ2-1|TRBD2|.|TRBV5-1
TGCGCCAGCAGCCGGAGGACTAGCGGGAATCATCAGTTCTTC
CASSRRTSGNHQFF
>TRBJ2-7|.|.|TRBV4-3
TGCGCCAGCAGCCAATCATTTCCGAGTTCCTACGAGCAGTACTTC
CASSQSFPSSYEQYF
>TRBJ2-1|TRBD2|few|TRBV7-9
TGTGCCAGCAGCCCGAGACTAGCGGACTACAATGAGCAGTTCTTC
CASSPRLADYNEQFF
>TRBJ2-3|TRBD2|many|TRBV5-1
TGCGCCAGCAGCTCCCGACTAGCGGGGGCCACAGATACGCAGTATTTT
CASSSRLAGATDTQYF
>TRBJ1-1|.|few|TRBV7-2
TGTGCCAGCAGCTTAGAGGCCAGGGAGAACACTGAAGCTTTCTTT
CASSLEARENTEAFF
>TRBJ2-1|.|many|TRBV7-9
TGTGCCAGCAGCCCGCCTTTTCGGTTAGCGGCTAGCAATGAGCAGTTCTTC
CASSPPFRLAASNEQFF
>TRBJ2-1|.|many|TRBV2
TGTGCCAGCAGTCCTACTAGGAGCTCCTACAATGAGCAGTTCTTC
CASSPTRSSYNEQFF
>TRBJ1-1|TRBD1|few|TRBV7-2
TGTGCCAGCAGCTTAGGGACAGGGGCAAACACTGAAGCTTTCTTT
CASSLGTGANTEAFF
>TRBJ1-4|.|.|TRBV18
TGTGCCAGCACCCAAGGGACGACTAATGAAAAACTGTTTTTT
CASTQGTTNEKLFF
>TRBJ2-2|.|few|TRBV28
TGTGCCAGCAGCTTATGGCCGAACACCGGGGAGCTGTTTTTT
CASSLWPNTGELFF
>TRBJ2-7|TRBD1|once|TRBV7-2
TGTGCCAGCAGCTTAGCTCGGACAGGGCCTTACGAGCAGTACTTC
CASSLARTGPYEQYF
>TRBJ2-5|.|few|TRBV12-3/TRBV12-4
TGTGCCAGCAGTTCTTATCCCGGGGCCCCCTCTGAGACCCAGTACTTC
CASSSYPGAPSETQYF
>TRBJ1-5|TRBD1|.|TRBV7-2
TGTGCCAGCAGCCGAGGACAGGGCAATCAGCCCCAGCATTTT
CASSRGQGNQPQHF
>TRBJ2-7|TRBD2|many|TRBV20-1
TGCAGTGCTAGAGGGGCGTTAGCGGGAGGGCTCTCCTACGAGCAGTACTTC
CSARGALAGGLSYEQYF
>TRBJ2-3|.|many|TRBV6-6
TGTGCCAGCAGCTTTCAACTAGCAGGAACGCAGTATTTT
CASSFQLAGTQYF
>TRBJ2-5|TRBD1|.|TRBV7-2
TGTGCCAGCAGCCCCCATTACAGGGGAGAGACCCAGTACTTC
CASSPHYRGETQYF
>TRBJ1-5|TRBD1|many|TRBV7-9
TGTGCCAGCAGCGGGGGACAGGGGAATCAGCCCCAGCATTTT
CASSGGQGNQPQHF
>TRBJ2-3|TRBD1|.|TRBV7-9
TGTGCCAGCAGCTTAGCGGGCAGGGGGCGAGATACGCAGTATTTT
CASSLAGRGRDTQYF
>TRBJ2-3|.|.|TRBV5-1
TGCGCCGGGCCATGGACAGATACGCAGTATTTT
CAGPWTDTQYF
>TRBJ2-1|TRBD2|many|TRBV6-5
TGTGCCAGCAGTTCCACCGTTAGCGGGAGAACCTACAATGAGCAGTTCTTC
CASSSTVSGRTYNEQFF
>TRBJ2-7|.|.|TRBV29-1
TGCAGCGCGACTAGGTCCTTACCTAGCGAGCAGTACTTC
CSATRSLPSEQYF
>TRBJ1-2|TRBD1|few|TRBV7-9
TGTGCCAGCAGCCCAACAGGGGTTTATGGCTACACCTTC
CASSPTGVYGYTF
>TRBJ2-1|TRBD2|few|TRBV10-3
TGTGCCATCAGTGGAAGCGGGAGTAAAAGTGAGCAGTTCTTC
CAISGSGSKSEQFF
>TRBJ2-2|.|few|TRBV7-3
TGTGCCAGCAGCTTAAGTCTAGCCGGGGAGCTGTTTTTT
CASSLSLAGELFF
>TRBJ2-1|.|.|TRBV15
TGTGCCACCAGCAGAGATTCCCCTGCCTACAATGAGCAGTTCTTC
CATSRDSPAYNEQFF
>TRBJ1-1|.|few|TRBV6-1
TGTGCCACTGTACAGGGAGGGAACACTGAAGCTTTCTTT
CATVQGGNTEAFF
>TRBJ2-6|TRBD2|.|TRBV7-2
TGTGCCAGCAGCTGGGGGCTAGCGGGAACTGGGGCCAACGTCCTGACTTTC
CASSWGLAGTGANVLTF
>TRBJ2-2|.|few|TRBV27
TGTGCCAGCAGTTTATTGAACCTAGCCCAGAACACCGGGGAGCTGTTTTTT
CASSLLNLAQNTGELFF
>TRBJ2-7|.|many|TRBV7-9
TGTGCCAGCAGCTTAAGAGCGAGCGAGCAGTACTTC
CASSLRASEQYF
>TRBJ1-2|TRBD1|few|TRBV12-3/TRBV12-4
TGTGCCAGCAGAAAGACAGGGATTGGCTACACCTTC
CASRKTGIGYTF
>TRBJ1-2|TRBD1|few|TRBV12-3/TRBV12-4
TGTGCCAGCAGTTTCCTACAGGGGGCAATGTATGGCTACACCTTC
CASSFLQGAMYGYTF
>TRBJ1-5|.|few|TRBV30
TGTGCCTGGAGTGTACTTGATAATCAGCCCCAGCATTTT
CAWSVLDNQPQHF
>TRBJ2-3|.|few|TRBV2
TGTGCCAGCAGTGAAGCGGGGGATAGCACAGATACGCAGTATTTT
CASSEAGDSTDTQYF
>TRBJ2-3|TRBD2|few|TRBV4-3
TGCGCCAGCAGCCAAGAGCCTCCGGGGGGGGCAGTCGCAGATACGCAGTATTTT
CASSQEPPGGAVADTQYF
>TRBJ2-3|.|.|TRBV20-1
TGCAGTGCTGCCCCTGGAGACAGCAGCACAGATACGCAGTATTTT
CSAAPGDSSTDTQYF
>TRBJ2-2|.|.|TRBV5-4
TGTGCCAGCAGCTTGGCCTCCGGGACGAACACCGGGGAGCTGTTTTTT
CASSLASGTNTGELFF
>TRBJ2-7|.|.|TRBV15
TGTGCCACCAGCAGGGACTCCTACGAGCAGTACTTC
CATSRDSYEQYF
>TRBJ1-1|.|.|TRBV5-1
TGCGCCAGCAGCCATAATCTGGACACTGAAGCTTTCTTT
CASSHNLDTEAFF
>TRBJ2-3|TRBD2|many|TRBV10-3
TGTGCCATCAGTGACTGGGCTAGCGGGGGAGGGAGGACAGATACGCAGTATTTT
CAISDWASGGGRTDTQYF
>TRBJ2-1|TRBD2|few|TRBV7-9
TGTGCCAGCAGCTTAGCGAGGGGACTAGCGGGAGGGACCAATGAGCAGTTCTTC
CASSLARGLAGGTNEQFF
>TRBJ2-5|TRBD1|.|TRBV6-6
TGTGCCAGCAGTACCGGAGACAGGGGGGAGACCCAGTACTTC
CASSTGDRGETQYF
>TRBJ2-7|TRBD1|.|TRBV6-5
TGTGCCAGCAGACGAAGACAGGGTCCTACGAAGCAGTACTTC
CASRRRQGPTKQYF
>TRBJ2-3|.|few|TRBV24-1
TGTGCCACCAGCCGATTTGCCCGTGAATCGCAGTATTTT
CATSRFARESQYF
>TRBJ1-5|.|.|TRBV7-2
TGTGCCAGCAGCTTAGATGGTAGAGACAATCAGCCCCAGCATTTT
CASSLDGRDNQPQHF
>TRBJ1-2|TRBD1|few|TRBV19
TGTGCCAGTAGCCGGGACAGGGAGTCTAACTATGGCTACACCTTC
CASSRDRESNYGYTF
>TRBJ2-1|.|medium-sized|TRBV6-5
TGTGCCAGCAGTTACGCTCGATGGTCCTACAATGAGCAGTTCTTC
CASSYARWSYNEQFF
>TRBJ2-1|TRBD2|few|TRBV28
TGTGCCATACTAGCGGGGCTGGGCAATGAGCAGTTCTTC
CAILAGLGNEQFF
>TRBJ1-1|.|few|TRBV7-3
TGTGCCAGCAGCCAGGGCGTGAACACTGAAGCTTTCTTT
CASSQGVNTEAFF
>TRBJ2-7|.|few|TRBV19
TGTGCCAGTAGTAGCAGGGGCTATCCCTCCTACGAGCAGTACTTC
CASSSRGYPSYEQYF
>TRBJ1-6|.|.|TRBV4-1
TGCGCCAGCAGCCCCGTCCTGGATTCACCCCTCCACTTT
CASSPVLDSPLHF
>TRBJ1-5|.|.|TRBV28
TGTGCCAGCAGTGTGGGGAGCCAGCCCCAGCATTTT
CASSVGSQPQHF
>TRBJ1-5|TRBD1|many|TRBV20-1
TGCAGTGCACCGGACAGGGGGAATCAGCCCCAGCATTTT
CSAPDRGNQPQHF
>TRBJ1-2|.|.|TRBV4-1
TGCGCCAGCAGCCAAGGACAGTTCGACTATGGCTACACCTTC
CASSQGQFDYGYTF